This paragraph reports one T cell receptor (beta chain). What it binds is unknown. Assay used: immunoSEQ multiplex PCR; TCRdb lists only in-frame clones, some missing. In the table there are about 470,000 clones, 75% to 85% of which are singletons. CDR3 size: 15 residues. The germline V gene encodes CDR1 SGDLS and CDR2 YYNGEE. V shed 6 bases and J shed 0 bases, with 14 bases lying between them. The data belong to a study of shared clonotypes between healthy human individuals. Whole-study findings and limits: The study sampled only blood, and tissue repertoires likely differ. Represented genetic and exposure-history diversity was restricted by having few donors.

The specimen sequenced was PBMCs. The V and J genes are TRBV9 and TRBJ2-3; tentatively, D is TRBD2 (6 bases). The origin of this receptor is a woman aged 40 to 49 in good health. Some clones in this sample may be carry-over from other donors' samples. The CDR3 region has the DNA TGTGCCAGCAACCCACCCGGGACTAGCACAGATACGCAGTATTTT. Protein sequence: CASNPPGTSTDTQYF.